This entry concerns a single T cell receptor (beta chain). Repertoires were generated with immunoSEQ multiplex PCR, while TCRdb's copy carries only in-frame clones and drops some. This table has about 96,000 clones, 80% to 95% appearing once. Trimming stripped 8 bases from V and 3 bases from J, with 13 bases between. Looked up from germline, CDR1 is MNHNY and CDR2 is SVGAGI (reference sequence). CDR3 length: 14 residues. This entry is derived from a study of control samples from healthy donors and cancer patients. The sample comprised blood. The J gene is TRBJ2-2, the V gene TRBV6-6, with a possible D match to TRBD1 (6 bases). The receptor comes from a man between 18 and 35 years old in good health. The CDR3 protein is CASFRGWDTGELFF. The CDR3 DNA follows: TGTGCCAGCTTTAGGGGGTGGGACACCGGGGAGCTGTTTTTT.